Listed here are 10 T cell receptor beta chains from one sample, sequenced in a study of identical twins. One entry per CDR3 protein results from TCRdb running MiXCR on the 5' RACE reads. The profile shows 200,000 to 250,000 distinct CDR3 sequences, approximately 7% of them singletons. This sample was shared with a second study, whose subject was yellow fever vaccine responses in identical twins.

Sequenced: memory (CD45RO+) T cells sorted from blood. The receptors come from a woman between 18 and 30 years old in good health.

This clonotype was detected many times. J is TRBJ2-1 and V is TRBV29-1, with 10 bases identical to TRBD1. V shed 8 bases, J shed 8 bases, and the junction held 9 bases outside the gene matches. This CDR3 is built from 13 residues. Germline assignment: CDR1 SQVTM and CDR2 ANQGSEA. CDR3 loop: CSIRQGAVDEQFF. Written as DNA, the CDR3 is TGCAGCATCCGACAGGGGGCTGTGGATGAGCAGTTCTTC.

The V call is TRBV10-3, the J call TRBJ2-1; TRBD2 agrees at 7 bases. The CDR3 is made up of 17 amino acids. The V gene end was trimmed by 4 bases and the J gene end by 0 bases; junction bases not matched to a gene: 9. Per the germline V gene, CDR1 is ENHRY and CDR2 is SYGVKD. As DNA, the CDR3 is TGTGCCATCAGTGCGAATAGCGGGCAAAGCTCCTACAATGAGCAGTTCTTC. This sequence encodes CAISANSGQSSYNEQFF.

This clonotype occurred a few times. The J gene is TRBJ2-2, the V gene TRBV29-1, with TRBD2 matching 11 bases. CDR3 length: 19 amino acids. Germline V CDR1 and CDR2: SQVTM, ANQGSEA. Trimming removed 3 bases from V and 7 bases from J; junction bases left unmatched: 19. CDR3 in DNA: TGCAGCGTTGATTGGGGAGGGGCTAGCGGGAGGCAAAGCATCGGGGAGCTGTTTTTT. Protein: CSVDWGGASGRQSIGELFF.

The rearrangement uses TRBV3-1 and TRBJ1-1; TRBD1 matches 7 bases. V dropped 4 bases and J dropped 1; count of bases not matched to a gene: 6. Germline CDR1 is LGHDT and CDR2 is YNNKEL (reference sequence). The CDR3 sequence is 15 residues long. Here the CDR3 DNA reads TGTGCCAGCAGCCCCACTACAGGGGCGAACACTGAAGCTTTCTTT. Translated, it gives CASSPTTGANTEAFF.

This clonotype was seen only a few times. The chain couples TRBV11-2 to TRBJ1-1; D gene ambiguous. The CDR3 consists of 14 residues. V was cut by 0 bases and J by 0 bases, with 5 bases left in between. Germline V CDR1 and CDR2: SGHAT, FQNNGV. The CDR3 sequence: CASSLEVVNTEAFF. The CDR3 DNA reads TGTGCCAGCAGCTTAGAGGTAGTGAACACTGAAGCTTTCTTT. Filled out from reference TRBV11-2 and TRBJ1-1, the complete variable domain reads EAGVAQSPRYKIIEKRQSVAFWCNPISGHATLYWYQQILGQGPKLLIQFQNNGVVDDSQLPKDRFSAERLKGVDSTLKIQPAKLEDSAVYLCASSLEVVNTEAFFGQGTRLTVV.

This clonotype was found many times. V gene TRBV28 combines with J gene TRBJ2-1; 9 positions match TRBD1. Germline CDR1 is MDHEN and CDR2 is SYDVKM. The CDR3 loop spans 15 amino acids. V was pared by 5 bases and J by 5 bases, with 7 bases of the junction left unmatched. This chain's CDR3 is CASSNRDRVNNEQFF. DNA for the CDR3: TGTGCCAGCAGTAACCGGGACAGGGTAAACAATGAGCAGTTCTTC.

The rearrangement joins TRBV7-9 to TRBJ2-4; tentative D call: TRBD1 (6 bases). Germline CDR1 reads SEHNR; CDR2 reads FQNEAQ (reference sequence). V was cut by 4 bases and J by 0 bases, with 13 bases left in between. The CDR3 is made up of 16 amino acids. This CDR3 reads CASSSRDILAKNIQYF. The CDR3 DNA reads as TGTGCCAGCAGCTCCCGGGACATACTAGCCAAAAACATTCAGTACTTC.

J is TRBJ2-7 and V is TRBV11-3; D ambiguous. Trimming took off 0 bases at V and 0 bases at J, with 6 bases between the two ends. CDR3 length: 14 amino acids. The germline gives CDR1 SGHNT, CDR2 YENEEA. CDR3 in amino acids: CASSLDSVSYEQYF. CDR3 nucleotides: TGTGCCAGCAGCTTAGACAGTGTCTCCTACGAGCAGTACTTC.

In this sample, this clonotype turned up many times. The J gene is TRBJ1-2, the V gene TRBV12-3 or TRBV12-4, with 7 bases lining up with TRBD1. The V segment lost 3 bases and the J segment 5 bases; nucleotides outside the gene matches: 6. CDR3 length: 14 residues. The CDR3: CASSLGQTIYGYTF. CDR3 DNA: TGTGCCAGCAGTTTGGGACAGACGATATATGGCTACACCTTC.

The V gene is TRBV5-5, the J gene TRBJ1-1; D remains ambiguous. The CDR3 spans 14 residues. Looked up from germline, CDR1 is SGHKS and CDR2 is YYEKEE (reference sequence). Between the trimmed V and J ends, which lost 0 bases and 1 base, there was a span of 7 bases. CDR3 region: CASSLVAGNTEAFF. The DNA for the CDR3 is TGTGCCAGCAGCTTGGTGGCAGGGAACACTGAAGCTTTCTTT.